The TCR beta chain described here comes from a study of CD8 T cells in ankylosing spondylitis. Study-level points and caveats: In ankylosing spondylitis patients, matched synovial fluid reportedly showed significant enrichment of disease-linked clones. Ankylosing spondylitis blood appeared to be characterized by a TCR beta motif of several highly homologous variants. Disease-linked clones displayed a CD8+ phenotype and appeared relatively rarely in peripheral blood. A number of the motif variants had already been described in reactive arthritis synovial fluid and blood.

Quantitative molecular-barcoded 5'-RACE generated the TCR beta libraries. From the 5' RACE reads, TCRdb called clonotypes with MiXCR, one entry per CDR3 protein. The data contain approximately 540,000 distinct CDR3 sequences, about 13% of them seen just once; the ten biggest clones take up 6.5% to 7%. This clonotype was detected only a few times. Its cognate antigen is unknown. V was pared by 4 bases and J by 0 bases, with 13 bases between. CDR3 length: 16 residues. Germline CDR1 LGHDT, CDR2 YNNKEL (reference sequence). The rearrangement links TRBV3-1 to TRBJ1-5, with unresolved D. The sequenced material came from blood, either unsorted or a sorted T cell fraction (not recorded which). This sequence originates from a male donor with ankylosing spondylitis. The CDR3 region is CASSRPDDHSNQPQHF. The CDR3 DNA reads as TGTGCCAGCAGCCGCCCGGATGACCATAGCAATCAGCCCCAGCATTTT.